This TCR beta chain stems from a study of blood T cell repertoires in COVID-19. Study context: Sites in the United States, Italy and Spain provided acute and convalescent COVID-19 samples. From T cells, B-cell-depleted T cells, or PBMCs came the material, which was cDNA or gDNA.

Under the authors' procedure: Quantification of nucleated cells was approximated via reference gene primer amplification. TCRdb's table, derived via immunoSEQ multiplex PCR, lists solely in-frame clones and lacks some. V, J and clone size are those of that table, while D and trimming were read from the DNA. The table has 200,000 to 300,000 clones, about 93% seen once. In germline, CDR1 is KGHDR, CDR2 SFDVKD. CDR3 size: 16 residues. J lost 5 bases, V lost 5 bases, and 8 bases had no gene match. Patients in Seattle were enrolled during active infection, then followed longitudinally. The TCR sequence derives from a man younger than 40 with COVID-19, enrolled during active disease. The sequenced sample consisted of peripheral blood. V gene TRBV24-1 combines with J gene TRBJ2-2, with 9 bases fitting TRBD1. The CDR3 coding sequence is TGTGCCACCAGTGGGGCCGGGACAGGGCGAACCGGGGAGCTGTTTTTT. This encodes CATSGAGTGRTGELFF.